The 32 T cell receptor beta chains given below trace back to one sample, sequenced in a study of beta chain features in type 1 diabetes. Their antigens are not known. As every portion of the isolated RNA was reverse transcribed, the sequencing read expressed TCRB transcripts. Generated by immunoSEQ multiplex PCR, the TCRdb table keeps only in-frame clones and is missing some. The sample has about 340,000 clones; roughly a tenth are singletons. Study-wide results and caveats: TCRB CDR3 length was moderately but significantly reduced in all four CD4+ subsets of Type 1 diabetes patients.

The sequenced sample consisted of central memory CD4+ T cells from blood. Receptors were obtained from a man aged 25-45 years with type 1 diabetes.

Of note for this clone: This same CDR3 is encoded by further DNA sequences in the sample. V usage is TRBV7-6 and J usage is TRBJ1-5; the D is unclear. V was shortened by 1 base and J by 3 bases, with 10 bases between the two germline ends. Germline lookup yields CDR1 SGHVS and CDR2 FNYEAQ. This CDR3 spans 15 amino acids. The CDR3 region is CASSLGSLSNQPQHF. CDR3 bases: TGTGCCAGCAGCTTAGGCAGCCTCTCCAATCAGCCCCAGCATTTT.

The chain links TRBV10-3 to TRBJ2-5, with TRBD2 matching 9 bases. Germline V gene lookup returns CDR1 ENHRY and CDR2 SYGVKD. The V and J ends lost 4 bases and 4 bases, in that order; junction bases with no gene match: 4. The CDR3 covers 14 residues. CDR3 protein: CAISGGTSRETQYF. Written as DNA, the CDR3 is TGTGCCATCAGTGGCGGGACTAGCAGAGAGACCCAGTACTTC.

The rearrangement uses TRBV9 and TRBJ1-2, with a possible D match to TRBD1 (6 bases). This CDR3 is 14 amino acids long. Trimming left V 4 bases short and J 3 bases short, with 13 bases between. Germline V gives CDR1 SGDLS, CDR2 YYNGEE. The CDR3 region has the DNA TGTGCCAGCAGCACACAGGGCGGGGACTATGGCTACACCTTC. It is translated as CASSTQGGDYGYTF. Complete variable domain (other parts from reference TRBV9 and TRBJ1-2): DSGVTQTPKHLITATGQRVTLRCSPRSGDLSVYWYQQSLDQGLQFLIQYYNGEERAKGNILERFSAQQFPDLHSELNLSSLELGDSALYFCASSTQGGDYGYTFGSGTRLTVV.

This clone came up a few times. V is TRBV6-1 and J is TRBJ1-3; 7 nucleotides agree with TRBD1. Germline loops: CDR1 MNHNS, CDR2 SASEGT. Trimming removed 6 bases from V and 1 base from J; junction bases left unmatched: 3. The CDR3 is 14 residues long. The CDR3 DNA follows: TGTGCCAGCAGGCGACAGGGATCTGGAAACACCATATATTTT. Protein sequence: CASRRQGSGNTIYF.

In this sample, this clone turned up a few times. The chain links TRBV28 to TRBJ1-2, with no clear D. CDR3 size: 11 residues. V gave up 6 bases and J gave up 5 bases, with 7 bases separating them. In germline, CDR1 is MDHEN, CDR2 SYDVKM. CDR3 in DNA: TGTGCCAGCAGGGAAAAGTATGGCTACACCTTC. Translated, it gives CASREKYGYTF.

This clone was seen more than once but under ten times. This sequence joins TRBV7-8 and TRBJ2-5, with 11 bases that match TRBD2. Looked up from germline, CDR1 is SGHVS and CDR2 is FQNEAQ. Trimming at V came to 4 bases and at J to 2 bases, leaving 3 bases not matched to a gene. The length of the CDR3 is 15 residues. As DNA, the CDR3 is TGTGCCAGCAGCTACTCTAGCGGGGGGCAAGAGACCCAGTACTTC. It yields the protein CASSYSSGGQETQYF. Full variable domain (remainder filled in from reference TRBV7-8 and TRBJ2-5): GAGVSQSPRYKVAKRGQDVALRCDPISGHVSLFWYQQALGQGPEFLTYFQNEAQLDKSGLPSDRFFAERPEGSVSTLKIQRTQQEDSAVYLCASSYSSGGQETQYFGPGTRLLVL.

At least ten counts were recorded for this clone. The chain links TRBV30 to TRBJ1-1; the D is unclear. This CDR3 has 12 amino acids. Trimming took 0 bases from V and 6 from J, leaving 8 bases between them. Germline loops: CDR1 GTSNPN, CDR2 SVGIG (reference sequence). The CDR3 is CAWSVVEAEAFF. The CDR3 DNA reads as TGTGCCTGGAGTGTAGTTGAAGCTGAAGCTTTCTTT.

In its sample, this clone was seen a few times. The CDR3: CASSVAGRNTDTQYF. The CDR3 DNA reads TGTGCCAGCAGCGTAGCGGGCAGGAACACAGATACGCAGTATTTT. The chain uses TRBV9 and TRBJ2-3; no reliable D call. Germline V gives CDR1 SGDLS, CDR2 YYNGEE. Trimming left V 0 bases short and J 2 bases short, with 10 bases between. This CDR3 spans 15 amino acids.

As DNA, the CDR3 is TGCAGCGCCCGGCGGGGGACTAATGAAAAACTGTTTTTT. It yields the protein CSARRGTNEKLFF. J is TRBJ1-4 and V is TRBV29-1; tentatively, D is TRBD1 (5 bases). The CDR3 runs to 13 residues. Germline loops: CDR1 SQVTM, CDR2 ANQGSEA. Trimming took 7 bases from V and 2 from J, leaving 11 bases between them. Variable domain in full (rest from reference TRBV29-1 and TRBJ1-4): SAVISQKPSRDICQRGTSLTIQCQVDSQVTMMFWYRQQPGQSLTLIATANQGSEATYESGFVIDKFPISRPNLTFSTLTVSNMSPEDSSIYLCSARRGTNEKLFFGSGTQLSVL.

This rearrangement joins TRBV27 to TRBJ2-7, with D possibly TRBD2 on 6 matching bases. CDR3 length: 16 amino acids. With 1 base removed from V and 5 bases from J, the gap between germline ends came to 18 bases. Per the germline V gene, CDR1 is MNHEY and CDR2 is SMNVEV (reference sequence). The CDR3 DNA is TGTGCCAGCAGTTTATATCCGGGAGACGGAAGAAACGAGCAGTACTTC. It yields the protein CASSLYPGDGRNEQYF.

This clone appeared once. The V gene is TRBV6-5, the J gene TRBJ2-3, with D unclear. The V and J ends lost 7 bases and 3 bases respectively, with 14 bases between them. CDR3 length equals 14 residues. CDR1 is MNHEY and CDR2 is SVGAGI in the germline V gene. CDR3 protein: CASKYTISTDTQYF. The CDR3 DNA reads TGTGCCAGCAAATACACTATATCGACAGATACGCAGTATTTT.

This CDR3 is CASSSVLGVGTDTQYF. DNA for the CDR3: TGCGCCAGCAGCTCCGTTTTGGGGGTCGGCACAGATACGCAGTATTTT. The rearrangement links TRBV5-1 to TRBJ2-3; perhaps D is TRBD1 or TRBD2 (5 bases each). The CDR3 loop spans 16 amino acids. Per germline, CDR1 SGHRS and CDR2 YFSETQ. V lost 3 bases and J 1 base, leaving 15 bases between the germline ends. The full variable domain, with the rest looked up from reference TRBV5-1 and TRBJ2-3, is KAGVTQTPRYLIKTRGQQVTLSCSPISGHRSVSWYQQTPGQGLQFLFEYFSETQRNKGNFPGRFSGRQFSNSRSEMNVSTLELGDSALYLCASSSVLGVGTDTQYFGPGTRLTVL.

This clone occurred many times. The chain joins TRBV15 to TRBJ1-5; a possible D gene is TRBD1 (5 bases). This CDR3 is built from 15 residues. CDR1 is LNHNV and CDR2 is YYDKDF in the germline V gene (reference sequence). V was cut by 3 bases and J by 5 bases, with 14 bases left in between. Written as DNA, the CDR3 is TGTGCCACCAGCAGGGCCCGGGACTTCGATCAGCCCCAGCATTTT. This translates into CATSRARDFDQPQHF.

This clone came up a few times. The chain uses TRBV7-8 and TRBJ1-5; the D is unclear. The germline V gene encodes CDR1 SGHVS and CDR2 FQNEAQ. This CDR3 has 14 residues. Trimming pared 6 bases from V and 2 bases from J, leaving 11 bases between. CDR3 DNA: TGTGCCAGCAGTGGACGTTGGGGCAATCAGCCCCAGCATTTT. It codes for CASSGRWGNQPQHF.

V is TRBV2 and J is TRBJ1-1, with a weak D call TRBD1 (6 bases). Germline V CDR1 and CDR2: SNHLY, FYNNEI. The V gene lost 3 bases and the J gene lost 3 bases, with 11 bases spanning the gap. The CDR3 covers 14 residues. The CDR3 spells CASSEVGGYTEAFF. The CDR3 nucleotides are TGTGCCAGCAGTGAGGTTGGGGGCTACACTGAAGCTTTCTTT. Drawing the rest from reference TRBV2 and TRBJ1-1, the complete variable domain is EPEVTQTPSHQVTQMGQEVILRCVPISNHLYFYWYRQILGQKVEFLVSFYNNEISEKSEIFDDQFSVERPDGSNFTLKIRSTKLEDSAMYFCASSEVGGYTEAFFGQGTRLTVV.

This clone came up once. The chain has TRBV7-2 and TRBJ2-7; TRBD2 matches at 7 bases. There are 18 residues in the CDR3. Germline V CDR1 and CDR2: SGHTA, FQGNSA. V shed 1 base, J shed 2 bases, and the junction held 14 bases outside the gene matches. CDR3 DNA: TGTGCCAGCAGCTTAGGTGGTGGTCGGGGGGAAAACCCCTACGAGCAGTACTTC. Translating it yields CASSLGGGRGENPYEQYF.

The V and J genes are TRBV6-5 and TRBJ2-7, with D perhaps matching TRBD1 or TRBD2 (5 bases each). The germline V gene encodes CDR1 MNHEY and CDR2 SVGAGI. The CDR3 sequence is 14 residues long. V was shortened by 5 bases and J by 2 bases, with 13 bases between the two germline ends. CDR3 DNA sequence: TGTGCCAGCAGTGATAGCGCAGGGCCCTACGAGCAGTACTTC. Translated: CASSDSAGPYEQYF.

This rearrangement joins TRBV7-2 to TRBJ2-2, with 10 positions matching TRBD1. V was clipped by 6 bases and J by 4 bases; unmatched bases: 8. This CDR3 is built from 16 residues. CDR1 and CDR2 (germline): SGHTA, FQGNSA. The CDR3 spells CASRHRQGAGTGELFF. The CDR3 DNA reads TGTGCCAGCAGGCACCGACAGGGGGCCGGCACCGGGGAGCTGTTTTTT.

This chain connects TRBV5-1 to TRBJ2-1; possible D gene TRBD2, 5 bases. V was pared by 2 bases and J by 6 bases, with 15 bases between. The CDR3 is made up of 15 amino acids. Germline CDR1 reads SGHRS; CDR2 reads YFSETQ. In DNA, the CDR3 is TGCGCCAGCAGCTTCCTAGCCCCCCTTGGCAATGAGCAGTTCTTC. It codes for CASSFLAPLGNEQFF.

The table lists this clone with a few counts. V is TRBV5-1 and J is TRBJ1-1; D might be TRBD1 (6 bases). Per germline, CDR1 SGHRS and CDR2 YFSETQ. CDR3 length: 15 amino acids. V was cut by 0 bases and J by 3 bases, with 12 bases left in between. CDR3 loop: CASSLEGGGDTEAFF. As DNA, the CDR3 is TGCGCCAGCAGCTTGGAGGGAGGGGGTGACACTGAAGCTTTCTTT.

In this sample, this clone turned up many times. The chain has TRBV7-9 and TRBJ2-6; D gene unclear. Germline V gene sequence: CDR1 SEHNR, CDR2 FQNEAQ (reference sequence). This CDR3 region has 15 residues. V gave up 1 base and J gave up 2 bases, with 6 bases separating them. This chain's CDR3 is CASSLGLTGANVLTF. The CDR3 coding sequence is TGTGCCAGCAGCTTAGGTCTAACTGGGGCCAACGTCCTGACTTTC.

The sample holds many counts of this clone. This rearrangement joins TRBV14 to TRBJ2-1, with D perhaps TRBD1 or TRBD2 (5 bases each). The CDR3 runs 17 residues. Germline CDR1 is SGHDN and CDR2 is FVKESK. Trimming cost V 1 base and J 5 bases, with 18 bases left between them. DNA for the CDR3: TGTGCCAGCAGCCAAGCCCAATGGGACGTCCGTCACAATGAGCAGTTCTTC. Its protein is CASSQAQWDVRHNEQFF. Supplemented by reference TRBV14 and TRBJ2-1, the full variable domain reads EAGVTQFPSHSVIEKGQTVTLRCDPISGHDNLYWYRRVMGKEIKFLLHFVKESKQDESGMPNNRFLAERTGGTYSTLKVQPAELEDSGVYFCASSQAQWDVRHNEQFFGPGTRLTVL.

A few counts support this clone. V is TRBV2 and J is TRBJ2-5; no reliable D call. CDR3 size: 13 residues. V was shortened by 7 bases and J by 5 bases, with 14 bases between the two germline ends. Germline V gene sequence: CDR1 SNHLY, CDR2 FYNNEI. CDR3 in amino acids: CASNNSPEETQYF. CDR3 sequence (DNA): TGTGCCAGCAACAACTCACCAGAGGAGACCCAGTACTTC.

The CDR3 region is CASTVQEDSPLHF. In nucleotides, the CDR3 is TGTGCCAGCACTGTTCAAGAGGATTCACCCCTCCACTTT. The chain joins TRBV6-5 to TRBJ1-6; D gene uncertain. Trimming shortened V by 7 bases and J by 8 bases, and 12 bases separated the two germline ends. Germline V gene sequence: CDR1 MNHEY, CDR2 SVGAGI. The CDR3 length is 13 residues.

This clone was picked up a small number of times. The chain uses TRBV19 and TRBJ2-3; D unresolved. CDR1 and CDR2 (germline): LNHDA, SQIVND (reference sequence). This CDR3 spans 14 amino acids. V dropped 3 bases and J dropped 2 bases, with 9 bases sitting between them. DNA of the CDR3: TGTGCCAGTAGTATGTCTGGATACACAGATACGCAGTATTTT. Translated, it gives CASSMSGYTDTQYF.

This clone showed up many times. The rearrangement uses TRBV10-3 and TRBJ1-1; D is undetermined. V was clipped by 10 bases and J by 0 bases, with 12 bases between them. The CDR3 is 13 amino acids. In germline, CDR1 is ENHRY, CDR2 SYGVKD. DNA for the CDR3: TGTGCCACCATGGAGGAGATGAACACTGAAGCTTTCTTT. This gives the protein CATMEEMNTEAFF.

The genes are TRBV28 and TRBJ2-7; D is perhaps TRBD1 (6 bases). V was trimmed by 4 bases and J by 2 bases, leaving 12 bases between them. The germline V gene has CDR1 MDHEN and CDR2 SYDVKM. The CDR3 has 14 amino acids. The CDR3 region has the DNA TGTGCCAGCAGTTCCGGACAGATCGCCTACGAGCAGTACTTC. It yields the protein CASSSGQIAYEQYF.

The sample holds a few counts of this clone. V and J are TRBV5-4 and TRBJ1-2; TRBD1 matches at 9 bases. This CDR3 contains 15 residues. Germline V gene lookup returns CDR1 SGHNT and CDR2 YYREEE (reference sequence). V trimming: 0 bases; J trimming: 4 bases; junction bases outside the gene matches: 4. This chain's CDR3 is CASSLGGQGSYGYTF. DNA for the CDR3: TGTGCCAGCAGCTTGGGGGGACAGGGATCCTATGGCTACACCTTC.

The chain has TRBV10-3 and TRBJ1-3; D is unclear. With 6 bases removed from V and 0 bases from J, the gap between germline ends came to 3 bases. In germline, CDR1 is ENHRY, CDR2 SYGVKD. This CDR3 spans 12 amino acids. CDR3 bases: TGTGCCATCAGGGGCTCTGGAAACACCATATATTTT. Translation: CAIRGSGNTIYF.

This sequence joins TRBV4-3 and TRBJ2-5; TRBD2 matches 8 bases. The V gene end was trimmed by 4 bases and the J gene end by 4 bases; junction bases not matched to a gene: 8. Germline CDR1 reads LGHNA; CDR2 reads YSLEER. The CDR3 is made up of 15 amino acids. The CDR3 reads CASSPRGSGVETQYF. The DNA for the CDR3 is TGCGCCAGCAGCCCCCGGGGTAGCGGGGTAGAGACCCAGTACTTC.

This clone was seen just once. The junction shows a germline mismatch at one end, possibly a read error. The V and J genes are TRBV6-5 and TRBJ1-2, with TRBD1 matching 10 bases. This CDR3 region has 14 residues. The germline gives CDR1 MNHEY, CDR2 SVGAGI. This CDR3 is CASSNSGQGYGYTF. The CDR3 coding sequence is TGTGCCAGCAGTAACTCGGGACAGGGGTACGGCTACACCTTC.

There are a few counts of this clone. J is TRBJ2-7 and V is TRBV2; 10 bases are shared with TRBD1. With 6 bases clipped from V and 3 bases from J, the junction kept 5 bases outside the gene matches. The CDR3 totals 14 residues. The germline gives CDR1 SNHLY, CDR2 FYNNEI. The CDR3 sequence: CASSGGQGNYEQYF. The DNA of the CDR3 is TGTGCCAGCAGCGGGGGACAGGGGAACTACGAGCAGTACTTC.